This T cell receptor beta chain was recovered during a study of vaccination and CD4 T cells after COVID-19. In the study overall: Overlapping spike peptides served as the stimulus for the cells. These peptides came from SARS-CoV-2 and from the common cold coronaviruses HCoV-NL63, HCoV-OC43 and HCoV-229E.

Comments on this clonotype: As yet, its antigen is unknown.

Study-wide findings and caveats: Spike mono-reactivity applied to 304 of 307 vaccine-specific clones detected in convalescent patients.

At the Johns Hopkins FTIC core, DNA taken from cultured CD4+ T cells was sequenced by way of the Oncomine TCR Beta short-read assay. Using its own MiXCR run on the PCR reads, TCRdb lists one record per CDR3 protein. Altogether about 14,000 distinct CDR3 sequences are present, about 55% being singletons, with the ten largest covering around 10%. Treatment denoted: roughly 11-day PBMC culture with coronavirus spike peptide pools or control peptides (ViraFEST assay). Peptide pool stimulation in ViraFEST expanded antigen-specific T cells, whose TCRs were then sequenced. The V end was cut by 0 bases, the J end by 5 bases, with 3 bases between. This CDR3 has 11 residues. Germline values: CDR1 GTSNPN, CDR2 SVGIG (reference sequence).

Sequences were derived from CD4+ T cells from blood, cultured in vitro, sampled before SARS-CoV-2 vaccination. The TCR comes from a human donor who had recovered from COVID-19. V gene TRBV30 combines with J gene TRBJ2-3, with D uncertain. CDR3 sequence (DNA): TGTGCCTGGAGTGTACAAGATACGCAGTATTTT. It codes for CAWSVQDTQYF. Full variable domain (outside the CDR3, taken from reference TRBV30 and TRBJ2-3): SQTIHQWPATLVQPVGSPLSLECTVEGTSNPNLYWYRQAAGRGLQLLFYSVGIGQISSEVPQNLSASRPQDRQFILSSKKLLLSDSGFYLCAWSVQDTQYFGPGTRLTVL.